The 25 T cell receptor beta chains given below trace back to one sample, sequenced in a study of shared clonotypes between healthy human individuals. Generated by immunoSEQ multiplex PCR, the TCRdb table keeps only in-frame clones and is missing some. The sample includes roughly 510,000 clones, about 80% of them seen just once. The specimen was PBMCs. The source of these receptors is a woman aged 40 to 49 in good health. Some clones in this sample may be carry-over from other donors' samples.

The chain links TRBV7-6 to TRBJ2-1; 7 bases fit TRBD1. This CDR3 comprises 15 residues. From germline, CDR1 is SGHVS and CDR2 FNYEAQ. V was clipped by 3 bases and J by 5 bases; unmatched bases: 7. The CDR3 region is CASSLRQGGDNEQFF. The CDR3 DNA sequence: TGTGCCAGCAGCTTGCGACAGGGTGGAGACAATGAGCAGTTCTTC. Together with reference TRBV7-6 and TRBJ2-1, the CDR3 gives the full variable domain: GAGVSQSPRYKVTKRGQDVALRCDPISGHVSLYWYRQALGQGPEFLTYFNYEAQQDKSGLPNDRFSAERPEGSISTLTIQRTEQRDSAMYRCASSLRQGGDNEQFFGPGTRLTVL.

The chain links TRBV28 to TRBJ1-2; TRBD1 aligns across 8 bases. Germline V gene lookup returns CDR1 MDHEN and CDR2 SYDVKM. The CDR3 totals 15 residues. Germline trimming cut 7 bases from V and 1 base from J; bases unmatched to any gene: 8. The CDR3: CASTPLGQDNYGYTF. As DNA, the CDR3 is TGTGCCAGCACCCCATTGGGACAGGATAACTATGGCTACACCTTC.

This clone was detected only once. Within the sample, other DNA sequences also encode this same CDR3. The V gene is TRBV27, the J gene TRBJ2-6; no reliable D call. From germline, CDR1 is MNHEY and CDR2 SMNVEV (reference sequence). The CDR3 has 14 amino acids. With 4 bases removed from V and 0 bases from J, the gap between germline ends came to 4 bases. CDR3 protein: CASSSLSGANVLTF. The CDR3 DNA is TGTGCCAGCAGTTCCCTCTCTGGGGCCAACGTCCTGACTTTC.

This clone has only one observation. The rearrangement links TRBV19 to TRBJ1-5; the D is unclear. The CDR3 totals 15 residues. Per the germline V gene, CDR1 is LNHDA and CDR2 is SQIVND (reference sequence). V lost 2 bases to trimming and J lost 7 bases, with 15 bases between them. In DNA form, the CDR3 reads TGTGCCAGTAGTATAAGCGATGGTTTAGGGCAGCCCCAGCATTTT. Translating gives CASSISDGLGQPQHF.

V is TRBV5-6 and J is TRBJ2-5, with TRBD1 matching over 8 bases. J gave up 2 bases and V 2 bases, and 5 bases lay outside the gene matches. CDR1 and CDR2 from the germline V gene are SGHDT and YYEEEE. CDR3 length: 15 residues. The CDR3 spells CASSFAGGGQETQYF. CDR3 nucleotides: TGTGCCAGCAGCTTTGCAGGGGGCGGACAAGAGACCCAGTACTTC.

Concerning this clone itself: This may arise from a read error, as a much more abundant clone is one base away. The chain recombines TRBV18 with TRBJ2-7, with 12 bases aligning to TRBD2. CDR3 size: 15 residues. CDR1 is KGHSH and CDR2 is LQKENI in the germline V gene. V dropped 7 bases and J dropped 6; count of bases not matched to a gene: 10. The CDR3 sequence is CASLPTQGLAGEQYF. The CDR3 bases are TGTGCCAGCTTACCTACCCAGGGACTAGCGGGCGAGCAGTACTTC.

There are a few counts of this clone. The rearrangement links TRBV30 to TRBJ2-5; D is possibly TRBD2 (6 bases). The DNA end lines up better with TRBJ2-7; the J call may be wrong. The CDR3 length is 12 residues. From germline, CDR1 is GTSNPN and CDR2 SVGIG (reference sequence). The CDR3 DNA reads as TGTGCCTGGAACTACGGGGGCTACGAGCAGTACTTC. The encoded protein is CAWNYGGYEQYF.

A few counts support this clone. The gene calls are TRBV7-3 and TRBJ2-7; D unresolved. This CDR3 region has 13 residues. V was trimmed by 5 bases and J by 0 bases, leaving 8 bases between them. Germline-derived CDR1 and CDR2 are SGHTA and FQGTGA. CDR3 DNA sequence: TGTGCCAGCAGCGAAAGAGACTCCTACGAGCAGTACTTC. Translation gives CASSERDSYEQYF.

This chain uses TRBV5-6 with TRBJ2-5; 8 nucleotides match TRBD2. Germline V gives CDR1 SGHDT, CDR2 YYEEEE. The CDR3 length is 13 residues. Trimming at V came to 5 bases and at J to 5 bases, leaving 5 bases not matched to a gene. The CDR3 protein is CASRVSGIETQYF. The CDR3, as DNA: TGTGCCAGCAGGGTTAGCGGGATTGAGACCCAGTACTTC.

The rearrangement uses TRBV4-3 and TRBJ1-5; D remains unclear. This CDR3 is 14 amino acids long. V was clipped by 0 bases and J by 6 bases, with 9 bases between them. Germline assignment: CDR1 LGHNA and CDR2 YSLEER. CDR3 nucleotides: TGCGCCAGCAGCCAAGACAGGTGGGGTCAGCCCCAGCATTTT. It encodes CASSQDRWGQPQHF.

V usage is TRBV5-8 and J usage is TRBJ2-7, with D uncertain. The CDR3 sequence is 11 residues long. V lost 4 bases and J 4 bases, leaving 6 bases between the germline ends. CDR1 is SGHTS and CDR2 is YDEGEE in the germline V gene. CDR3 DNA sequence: TGTGCCAGCAGCCGGTTATACGAGCAGTACTTC. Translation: CASSRLYEQYF.

CDR3 amino acids: CASSGGLRAFF. Written as DNA, the CDR3 is TGTGCCAGCAGTGGGGGCCTACGGGCTTTCTTT. The chain has TRBV2 and TRBJ1-1, with a tentative D call TRBD1 (5 bases). The CDR3 length is 11 residues. Germline CDR1 SNHLY, CDR2 FYNNEI. The V gene lost 4 bases and the J gene lost 11 bases, with 11 bases spanning the gap.

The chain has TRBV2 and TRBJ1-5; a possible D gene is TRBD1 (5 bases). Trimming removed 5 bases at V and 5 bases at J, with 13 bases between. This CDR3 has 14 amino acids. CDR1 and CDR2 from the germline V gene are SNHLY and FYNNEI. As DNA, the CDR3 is TGTGCCAGCAGTTACTCAGGGTCAGATCAGCCCCAGCATTTT. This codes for CASSYSGSDQPQHF.

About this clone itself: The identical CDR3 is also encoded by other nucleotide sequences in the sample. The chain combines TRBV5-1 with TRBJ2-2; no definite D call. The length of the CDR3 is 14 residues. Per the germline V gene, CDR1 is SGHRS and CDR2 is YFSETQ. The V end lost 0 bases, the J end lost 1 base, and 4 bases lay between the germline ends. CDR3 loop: CASSLGQNTGELFF. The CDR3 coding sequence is TGCGCCAGCAGCTTGGGGCAGAACACCGGGGAGCTGTTTTTT.

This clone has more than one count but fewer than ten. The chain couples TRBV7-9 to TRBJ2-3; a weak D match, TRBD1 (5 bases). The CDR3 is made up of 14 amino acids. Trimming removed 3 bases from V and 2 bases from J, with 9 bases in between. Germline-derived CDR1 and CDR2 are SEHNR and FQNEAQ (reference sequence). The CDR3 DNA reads TGTGCCAGCAGCTTTGCAGGGATCACAGATACGCAGTATTTT. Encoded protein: CASSFAGITDTQYF.

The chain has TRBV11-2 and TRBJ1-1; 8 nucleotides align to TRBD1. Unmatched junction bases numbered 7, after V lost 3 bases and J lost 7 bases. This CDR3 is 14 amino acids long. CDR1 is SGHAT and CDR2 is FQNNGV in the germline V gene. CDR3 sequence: CASSLGGQVGEAFF. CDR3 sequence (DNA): TGTGCCAGCAGCTTGGGGGGACAGGTGGGTGAAGCTTTCTTT.

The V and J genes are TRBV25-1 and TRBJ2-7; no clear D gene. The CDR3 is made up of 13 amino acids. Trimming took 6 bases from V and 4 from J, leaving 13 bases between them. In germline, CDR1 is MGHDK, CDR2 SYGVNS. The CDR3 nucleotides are TGTGCCAGCAGACCCCCGGGCCGATACGAGCAGTACTTC. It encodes CASRPPGRYEQYF.

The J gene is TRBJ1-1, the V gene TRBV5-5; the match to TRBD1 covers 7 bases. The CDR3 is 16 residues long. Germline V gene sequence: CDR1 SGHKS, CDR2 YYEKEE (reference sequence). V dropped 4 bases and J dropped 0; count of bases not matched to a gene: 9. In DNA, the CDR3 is TGTGCCAGCAGCCCCCGGACAGGAACCATGAACACTGAAGCTTTCTTT. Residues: CASSPRTGTMNTEAFF.

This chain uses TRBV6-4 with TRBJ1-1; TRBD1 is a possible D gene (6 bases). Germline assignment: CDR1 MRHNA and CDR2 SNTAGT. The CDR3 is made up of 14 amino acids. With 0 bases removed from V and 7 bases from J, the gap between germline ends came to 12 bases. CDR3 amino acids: CASSDSVGAGEAFF. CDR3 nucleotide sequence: TGTGCCAGCAGTGACTCGGTGGGGGCGGGTGAAGCTTTCTTT.

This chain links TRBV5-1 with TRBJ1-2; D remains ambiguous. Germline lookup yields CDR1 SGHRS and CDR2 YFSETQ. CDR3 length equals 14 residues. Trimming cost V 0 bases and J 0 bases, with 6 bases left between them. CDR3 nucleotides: TGCGCCAGCAGCTTGGCGACAACTAACTATGGCTACACCTTC. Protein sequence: CASSLATTNYGYTF.

This chain's CDR3 is CASSLLRRQETQYF. The CDR3 nucleotides read TGCGCCAGCAGCTTGTTACGGAGACAAGAGACCCAGTACTTC. V and J are TRBV5-1 and TRBJ2-5; D is ambiguous. Trimming left V 1 base short and J 2 bases short, with 9 bases between. Germline values: CDR1 SGHRS, CDR2 YFSETQ. CDR3 size: 14 residues.

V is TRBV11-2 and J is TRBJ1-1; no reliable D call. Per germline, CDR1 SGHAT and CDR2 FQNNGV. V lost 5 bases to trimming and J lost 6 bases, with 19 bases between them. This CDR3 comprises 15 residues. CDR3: CASSQDKGFWAEAFF. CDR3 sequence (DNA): TGTGCCAGCAGCCAGGATAAAGGTTTTTGGGCTGAAGCTTTCTTT. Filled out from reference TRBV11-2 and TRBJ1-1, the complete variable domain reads EAGVAQSPRYKIIEKRQSVAFWCNPISGHATLYWYQQILGQGPKLLIQFQNNGVVDDSQLPKDRFSAERLKGVDSTLKIQPAKLEDSAVYLCASSQDKGFWAEAFFGQGTRLTVV.

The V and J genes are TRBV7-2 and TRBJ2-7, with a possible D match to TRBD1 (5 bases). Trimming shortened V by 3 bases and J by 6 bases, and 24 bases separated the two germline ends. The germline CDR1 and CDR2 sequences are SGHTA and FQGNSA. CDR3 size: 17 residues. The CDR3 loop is CASSFGARLHHRGEQYF. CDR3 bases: TGTGCCAGCAGCTTTGGGGCCCGGCTACACCATCGCGGCGAGCAGTACTTC.

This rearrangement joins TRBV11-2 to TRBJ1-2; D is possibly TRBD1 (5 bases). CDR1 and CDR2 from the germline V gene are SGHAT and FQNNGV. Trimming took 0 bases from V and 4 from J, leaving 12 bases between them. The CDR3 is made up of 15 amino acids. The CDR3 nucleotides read TGTGCCAGCAGCTTAGAAGGGGCGCCGGCCTATGGCTACACCTTC. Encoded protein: CASSLEGAPAYGYTF.

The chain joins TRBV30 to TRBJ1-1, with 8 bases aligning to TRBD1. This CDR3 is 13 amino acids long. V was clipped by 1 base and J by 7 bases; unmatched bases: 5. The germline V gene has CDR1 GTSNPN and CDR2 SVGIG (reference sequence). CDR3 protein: CAWSGRGRGEAFF. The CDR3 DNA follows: TGTGCCTGGAGTGGCAGGGGGCGAGGTGAAGCTTTCTTT.